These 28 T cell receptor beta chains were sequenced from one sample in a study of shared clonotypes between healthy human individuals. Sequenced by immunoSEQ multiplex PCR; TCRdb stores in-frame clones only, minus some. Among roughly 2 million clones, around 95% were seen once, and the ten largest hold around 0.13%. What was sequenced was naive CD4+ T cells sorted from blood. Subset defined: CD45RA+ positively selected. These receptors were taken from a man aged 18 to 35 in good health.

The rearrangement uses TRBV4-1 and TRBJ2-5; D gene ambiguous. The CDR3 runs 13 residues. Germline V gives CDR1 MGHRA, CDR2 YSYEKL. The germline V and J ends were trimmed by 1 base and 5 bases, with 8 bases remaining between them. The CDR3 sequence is CASSQGARETQYF. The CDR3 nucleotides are TGCGCCAGCAGCCAAGGGGCGAGGGAGACCCAGTACTTC.

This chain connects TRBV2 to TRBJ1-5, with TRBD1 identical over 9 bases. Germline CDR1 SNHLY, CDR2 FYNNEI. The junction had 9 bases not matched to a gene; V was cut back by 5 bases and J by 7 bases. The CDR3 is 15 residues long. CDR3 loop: CASSQGQGYWQPQHF. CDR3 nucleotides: TGTGCCAGCAGTCAAGGACAGGGGTACTGGCAGCCCCAGCATTTT.

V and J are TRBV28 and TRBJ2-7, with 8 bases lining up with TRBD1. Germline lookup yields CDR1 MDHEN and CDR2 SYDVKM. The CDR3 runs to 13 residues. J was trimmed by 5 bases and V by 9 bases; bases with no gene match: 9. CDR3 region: CASQDRAVDEQYF. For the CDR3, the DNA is TGTGCCAGTCAGGACAGGGCGGTCGACGAGCAGTACTTC.

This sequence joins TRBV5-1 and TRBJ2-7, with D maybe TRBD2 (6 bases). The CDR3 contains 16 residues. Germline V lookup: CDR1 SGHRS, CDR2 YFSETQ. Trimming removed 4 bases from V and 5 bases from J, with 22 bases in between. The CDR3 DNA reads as TGCGCCAGCAGCCAATTATCGGGTCTAGCGTCCCACGAGCAGTACTTC. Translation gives CASSQLSGLASHEQYF.

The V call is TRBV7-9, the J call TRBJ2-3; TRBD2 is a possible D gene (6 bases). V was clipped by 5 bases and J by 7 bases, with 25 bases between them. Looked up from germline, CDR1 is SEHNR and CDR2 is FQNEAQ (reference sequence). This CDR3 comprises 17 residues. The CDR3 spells CASSPPGGRGTQHTQYF. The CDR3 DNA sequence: TGTGCCAGCAGCCCCCCCGGGGGTAGAGGTACTCAGCATACGCAGTATTTT.

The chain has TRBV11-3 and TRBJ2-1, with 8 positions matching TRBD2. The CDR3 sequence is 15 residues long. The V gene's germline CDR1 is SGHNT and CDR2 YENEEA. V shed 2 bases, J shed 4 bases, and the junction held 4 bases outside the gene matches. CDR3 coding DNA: TGTGCCAGCAGCTTAACCGGGAGGGAGTACAATGAGCAGTTCTTC. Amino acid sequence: CASSLTGREYNEQFF.

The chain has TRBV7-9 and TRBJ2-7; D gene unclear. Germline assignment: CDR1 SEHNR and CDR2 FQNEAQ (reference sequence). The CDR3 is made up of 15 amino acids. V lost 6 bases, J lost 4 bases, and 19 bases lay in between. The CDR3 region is CASSPNWVGVYEQYF. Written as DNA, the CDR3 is TGTGCCAGCAGTCCTAACTGGGTCGGAGTATACGAGCAGTACTTC.

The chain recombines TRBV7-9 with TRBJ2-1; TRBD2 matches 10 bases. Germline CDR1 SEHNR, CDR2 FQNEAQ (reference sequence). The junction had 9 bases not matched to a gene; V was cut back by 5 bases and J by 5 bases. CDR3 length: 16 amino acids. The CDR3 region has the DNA TGTGCCAGCAGCCCGAGTGGTCTAGCGGGGGACAATGAGCAGTTCTTC. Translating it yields CASSPSGLAGDNEQFF.

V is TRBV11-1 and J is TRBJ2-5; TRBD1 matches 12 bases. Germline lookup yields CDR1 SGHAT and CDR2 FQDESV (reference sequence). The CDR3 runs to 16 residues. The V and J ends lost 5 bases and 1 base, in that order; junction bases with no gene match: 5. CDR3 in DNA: TGTGCCAGCAGCCCGGGACAGGGGGCGCCCCAAGAGACCCAGTACTTC. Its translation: CASSPGQGAPQETQYF.

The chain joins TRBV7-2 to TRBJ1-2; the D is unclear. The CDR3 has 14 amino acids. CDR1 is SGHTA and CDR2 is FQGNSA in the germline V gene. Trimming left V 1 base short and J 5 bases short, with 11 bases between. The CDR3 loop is CASSLGSIGYGYTF. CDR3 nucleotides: TGTGCCAGCAGCTTAGGTTCCATCGGGTATGGCTACACCTTC.

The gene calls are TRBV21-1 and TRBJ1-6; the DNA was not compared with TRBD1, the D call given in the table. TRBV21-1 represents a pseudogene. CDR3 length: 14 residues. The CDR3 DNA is TGTGCCAGCAGCAAACGGGACAGGGGCTCACCCCTCCACTTT. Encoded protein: CASSKRDRGSPLHF.

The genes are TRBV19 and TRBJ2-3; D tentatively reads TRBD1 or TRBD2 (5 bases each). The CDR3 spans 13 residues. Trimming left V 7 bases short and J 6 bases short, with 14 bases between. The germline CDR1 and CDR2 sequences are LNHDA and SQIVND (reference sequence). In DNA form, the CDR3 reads TGTGCCAGTATGCAGGGAGTAGGGGATACGCAGTATTTT. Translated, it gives CASMQGVGDTQYF.

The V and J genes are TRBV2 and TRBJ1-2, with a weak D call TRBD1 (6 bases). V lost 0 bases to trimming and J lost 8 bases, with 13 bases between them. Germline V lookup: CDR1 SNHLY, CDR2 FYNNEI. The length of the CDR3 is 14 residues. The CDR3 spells CASSEARDTVGYTF. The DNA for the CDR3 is TGTGCCAGCAGTGAAGCGCGGGACACCGTAGGCTACACCTTC.

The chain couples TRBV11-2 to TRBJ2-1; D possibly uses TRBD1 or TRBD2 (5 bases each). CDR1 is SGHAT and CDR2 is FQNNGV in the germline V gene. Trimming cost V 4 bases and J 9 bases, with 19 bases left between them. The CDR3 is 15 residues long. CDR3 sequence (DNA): TGTGCCAGCAGCTGGGCCCGGGGTGGGGGTAGTGAGCAGTTCTTC. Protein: CASSWARGGGSEQFF.

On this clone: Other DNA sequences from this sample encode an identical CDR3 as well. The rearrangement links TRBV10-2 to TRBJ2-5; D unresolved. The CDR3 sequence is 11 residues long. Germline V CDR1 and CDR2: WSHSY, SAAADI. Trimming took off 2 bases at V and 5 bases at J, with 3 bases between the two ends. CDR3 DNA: TGCGCCAGCAGTGAGATCGAGACCCAGTACTTC. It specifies CASSEIETQYF.

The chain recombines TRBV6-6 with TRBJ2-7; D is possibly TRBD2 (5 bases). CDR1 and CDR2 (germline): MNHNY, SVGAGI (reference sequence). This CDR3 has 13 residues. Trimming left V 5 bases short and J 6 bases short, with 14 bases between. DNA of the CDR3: TGTGCCAGCAGTCCTGGACTCCCTTCCGAGCAGTACTTC. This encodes CASSPGLPSEQYF.

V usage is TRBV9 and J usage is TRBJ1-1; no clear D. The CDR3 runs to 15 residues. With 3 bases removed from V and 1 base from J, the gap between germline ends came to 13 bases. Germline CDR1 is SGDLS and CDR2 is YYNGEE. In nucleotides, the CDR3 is TGTGCCAGCAGCGCCGACCCCACAAGGAACACTGAAGCTTTCTTT. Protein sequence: CASSADPTRNTEAFF. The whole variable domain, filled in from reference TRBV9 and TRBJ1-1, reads DSGVTQTPKHLITATGQRVTLRCSPRSGDLSVYWYQQSLDQGLQFLIQYYNGEERAKGNILERFSAQQFPDLHSELNLSSLELGDSALYFCASSADPTRNTEAFFGQGTRLTVV.

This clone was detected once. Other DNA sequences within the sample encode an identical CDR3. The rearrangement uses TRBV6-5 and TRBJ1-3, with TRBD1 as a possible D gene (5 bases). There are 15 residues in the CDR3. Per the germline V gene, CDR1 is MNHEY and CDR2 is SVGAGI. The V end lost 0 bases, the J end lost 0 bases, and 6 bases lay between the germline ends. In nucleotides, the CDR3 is TGTGCCAGCAGTTACTCGGGGGGCTCTGGAAACACCATATATTTT. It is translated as CASSYSGGSGNTIYF.

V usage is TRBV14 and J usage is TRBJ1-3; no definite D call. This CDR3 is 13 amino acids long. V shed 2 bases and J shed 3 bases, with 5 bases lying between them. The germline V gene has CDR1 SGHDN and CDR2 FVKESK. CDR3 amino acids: CASSQFVGNTIYF. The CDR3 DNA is TGTGCCAGCAGCCAATTTGTTGGAAACACCATATATTTT.

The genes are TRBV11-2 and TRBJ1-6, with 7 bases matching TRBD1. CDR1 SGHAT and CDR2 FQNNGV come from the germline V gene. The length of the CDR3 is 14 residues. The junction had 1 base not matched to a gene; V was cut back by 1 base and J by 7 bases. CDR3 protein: CASSLAQGNSPLHF. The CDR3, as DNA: TGTGCCAGCAGCTTAGCACAGGGGAATTCACCCCTCCACTTT.

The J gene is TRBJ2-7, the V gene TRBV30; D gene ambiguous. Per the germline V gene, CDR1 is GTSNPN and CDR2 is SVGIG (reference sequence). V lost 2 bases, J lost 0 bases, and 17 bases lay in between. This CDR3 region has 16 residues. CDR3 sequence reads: CAWSQLGRISSYEQYF. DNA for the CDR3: TGTGCCTGGAGTCAGTTAGGTCGGATTAGCTCCTACGAGCAGTACTTC.

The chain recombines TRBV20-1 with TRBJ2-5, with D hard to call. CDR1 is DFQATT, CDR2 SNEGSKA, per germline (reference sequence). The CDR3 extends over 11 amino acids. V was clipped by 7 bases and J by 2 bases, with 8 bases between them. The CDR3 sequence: CSEGEQETQYF. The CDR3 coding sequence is TGCAGTGAGGGCGAGCAAGAGACCCAGTACTTC.

The CDR3, as DNA: TGTGCCAGCAGTGCTCAAGGGTTACTTAGCACAGATACGCAGTATTTT. Its translation: CASSAQGLLSTDTQYF. The genes are TRBV2 and TRBJ2-3, with D uncertain. This CDR3 region has 16 residues. Looked up from germline, CDR1 is SNHLY and CDR2 is FYNNEI. Trimming shortened V by 4 bases and J by 0 bases, and 14 bases separated the two germline ends.

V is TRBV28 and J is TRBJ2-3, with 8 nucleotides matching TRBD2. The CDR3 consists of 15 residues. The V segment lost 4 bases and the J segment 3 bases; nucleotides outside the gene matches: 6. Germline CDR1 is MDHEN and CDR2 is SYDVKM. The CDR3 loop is CASSSPGGPTDTQYF. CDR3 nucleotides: TGTGCCAGCAGTTCCCCGGGGGGGCCGACAGATACGCAGTATTTT.

CDR3 DNA sequence: TGTGCCAGCAGTTTAGCAGGGACAAACACTGAAGCTTTCTTT. Protein sequence: CASSLAGTNTEAFF. V gene TRBV27 combines with J gene TRBJ1-1; maybe TRBD1 (6 bases). This CDR3 region has 14 residues. Trimming took 2 bases from V and 2 from J, leaving 9 bases between them. Germline V gene lookup returns CDR1 MNHEY and CDR2 SMNVEV (reference sequence).

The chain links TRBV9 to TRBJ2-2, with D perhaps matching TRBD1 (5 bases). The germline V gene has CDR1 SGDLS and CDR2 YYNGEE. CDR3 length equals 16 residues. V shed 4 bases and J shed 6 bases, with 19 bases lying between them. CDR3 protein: CASSSQGKDPPGELFF. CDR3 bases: TGTGCCAGCAGCTCCCAGGGAAAGGATCCACCCGGGGAGCTGTTTTTT.

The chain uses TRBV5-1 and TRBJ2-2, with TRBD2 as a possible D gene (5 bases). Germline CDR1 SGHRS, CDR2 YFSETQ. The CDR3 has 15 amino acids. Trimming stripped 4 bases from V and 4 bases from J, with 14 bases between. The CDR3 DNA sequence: TGCGCCAGCAGCGGAGGCGGAATCGGCACCGGGGAGCTGTTTTTT. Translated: CASSGGGIGTGELFF.

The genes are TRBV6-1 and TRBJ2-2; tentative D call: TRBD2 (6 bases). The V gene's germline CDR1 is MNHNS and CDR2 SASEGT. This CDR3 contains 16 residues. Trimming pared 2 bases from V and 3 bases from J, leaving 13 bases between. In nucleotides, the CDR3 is TGTGCCAGCAGTGAATACCGGGAGTGGTACACCGGGGAGCTGTTTTTT. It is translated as CASSEYREWYTGELFF.